This T cell receptor (beta chain) was captured by sequencing in a study of CD8 T cell repertoires and HIV-1 epitope variants. Study in general: Each of Twenty-five Gag and Nef epitope peptides stimulated a separate culture.

Details on this clone: The antigen is undetermined.

Sequenced by immunoSEQ multiplex PCR; TCRdb stores in-frame clones only, minus some. This table has more than 4,000 clones, over 50% appearing once. The CDR3 totals 14 residues. The V end lost 1 base, the J end lost 1 base, and 8 bases lay between the germline ends. Per germline, CDR1 SGHRS and CDR2 YFSETQ. What was sequenced was cultured CD8+ T cells derived from PBMCs. The TCR comes from a male donor with HIV. The chain joins TRBV5-1 to TRBJ1-1, with a tentative D call TRBD1 (5 bases). CDR3 DNA: TGCGCCAGCAGCTTGCAGGGCGCGAACACTGAAGCTTTCTTT. Amino acid sequence: CASSLQGANTEAFF.